This T cell receptor (beta chain) was recorded in a study of OX40 agonist ivuxolimab in advanced cancers. Background for the entire study: Ivuxolimab was a fully human IgG2 agonistic monoclonal antibody targeting the costimulatory receptor OX40 (CD134). Intravenous ivuxolimab was administered to patients every 2 weeks at six dose levels: 0.01, 0.1, 0.3, 1.5, 3 and 10 mg/kg. Among the roughly 50 dose-escalation patients, approximately 20 had hepatocellular carcinoma, 15 or so melanoma, 9 renal cell carcinoma and 9 head and neck cancer. In the dose-escalation cohort, more than 75% of patients were male, and the mean age was approximately 55 years, with a range of roughly 20 to 79. Patients were allowed to have had prior anti-PD-1, anti-PD-L1 or anti-CTLA-4 therapy, and 40% of the dose-escalation patients had been treated with checkpoint inhibitors. Partial responses were achieved by three dose-escalation patients, of whom one had hepatocellular carcinoma and two had cutaneous melanoma. Peripheral TCRbeta sequencing aimed to test whether ivuxolimab altered TCR sequence diversity and caused clonal T-cell expansion. The monotherapy dose-escalation portion (N of about 50 patients) of the phase I ivuxolimab trial is reported in the paper.

Genomic DNA was extracted from sorted cells for sequencing of the TCRbeta CDR3 region. TCRbeta CDR3 regions were sequenced using the immunoSEQ Assay. TCRdb took this table from immuneACCESS and kept in-frame rearrangements with V and J called. Such tables lack part of the clones; where checked against another copy, unresolved V genes explain under half of the gap, and the rest is unexplained. This sample is represented by approximately 58,000 clones; just under 80% of them were singletons. The ten largest clones take up 2% to 3% of the sample. This clone is assessed as medium-sized (0.01 to 0.1%). Its target antigen remains unknown. No much larger clone is present one base from it, and per-base qualities are unavailable. Beyond this particular receptor, the publication reports: At doses from 0.1 to 3.0 mg/kg, clonal expansion was seen in both CD4+ and CD8+ blood T cells between baseline and week 6. Low levels of normalized T-cell clonal expansion were also seen in some nonresponding patients. The antigen specificity of the clonally expanded peripheral T cells was not determined. After ivuxolimab, expanded clones were on average more numerous among CD8+ T cells than among CD4+ T cells. In the 0.1-3.0 mg/kg groups, partial responders were among the patients with the lowest normalized peripheral clonal expansion, particularly in CD8+ T cells.

For CDR1 and CDR2, the germline V gene lists MDHEN and SYDVKM. The CDR3 numbers 14 residues from cysteine through phenylalanine. This entry keeps only the CDR3 DNA: 42 bases, framed from base 1. V and J are trimmed by 6 bases and 4 bases, and the gene matches miss 4 bases of the junction. Patients with autoimmune disease history or receiving systemic immunosuppression were excluded from the trial. Peripheral blood for TCR sequencing was collected from all dose cohorts at baseline, on cycle 4 day 1, and on cycle 7 day 1. Samples were obtained from an open-label, multicenter, first-in-human phase I dose-escalation trial of ivuxolimab. Adults with locally advanced or metastatic melanoma, renal cell, hepatocellular, or head and neck squamous cell carcinoma were enrolled in the trial. Before TCR sequencing, CD4+ T cells and CD8+ T cells were sorted from peripheral blood as separate populations.

The chain is encoded by TRBV28 joined to TRBJ2-7; a stretch of 12 junction bases matches TRBD2. This receptor was taken from an adult with an advanced solid tumor such as melanoma, head and neck, liver or kidney cancer. The sequenced sample was CD4+ or CD8+ T cells sorted from blood, obtained in a trial of the OX40 agonist ivuxolimab. The DNA sequence reads TGTGCCAGCAGCCCTGGACTAGCGGGATACGAGCAGTACTTC. Translated, this gives CASSPGLAGYEQYF. Full variable domain (CDR3 extended with the reference TRBV28 and TRBJ2-7 proteins): DVKVTQSSRYLVKRTGEKVFLECVQDMDHENMFWYRQDPGLGLRLIYFSYDVKMKEKGDIPEGYSVSREKKERFSLILESASTNQTSMYLCASSPGLAGYEQYFGPGTRLTVT.